The 25 T cell receptor beta chains given below trace back to one sample, sequenced in a study of cytomegalovirus exposure and HLA in healthy donors. Vbeta (60) and Jbeta (13) primers were used in the PCR. The data were produced by immunoSEQ multiplex PCR, yet TCRdb's version contains in-frame clones alone and is incomplete. The data show over 130,000 clones, 80% seen once. The sample taken for sequencing was PBMCs. These receptors all come from a man aged 50-59 years in good health and CMV-seronegative.

This chain links TRBV7-2 with TRBJ2-3, with 8 bases identical to TRBD2. CDR3 length: 15 amino acids. The V gene's germline CDR1 is SGHTA and CDR2 FQGNSA. With 2 bases clipped from V and 0 bases from J, the junction kept 1 base outside the gene matches. CDR3 DNA: TGTGCCAGCAGCTTACGGGAGGGTAGCACAGATACGCAGTATTTT. Its translation: CASSLREGSTDTQYF.

This clone was found a few times. This chain connects TRBV2 to TRBJ2-2; D is possibly TRBD2 (5 bases). The V gene lost 8 bases and the J gene lost 14 bases, with 21 bases spanning the gap. The CDR3 is 13 amino acids. In germline, CDR1 is SNHLY, CDR2 FYNNEI. CDR3 sequence reads: CASRREEDRVLFF. In DNA, the CDR3 is TGTGCCAGCCGTCGAGAGGAGGACCGAGTACTGTTTTTT.

This clone has at least ten counts. This chain uses TRBV6-1 with TRBJ2-7, with D unclear. CDR1 and CDR2 from the germline V gene are MNHNS and SASEGT. This CDR3 is built from 15 residues. V gave up 3 bases and J gave up 0 bases, with 12 bases separating them. CDR3 DNA: TGTGCCAGCAGTGATGATGACATACGCTCCTACGAGCAGTACTTC. Protein sequence: CASSDDDIRSYEQYF.

The V gene is TRBV7-3, the J gene TRBJ1-2, with D possibly TRBD1 on 6 matching bases. V was shortened by 5 bases and J by 4 bases, with 17 bases between the two germline ends. Germline V gives CDR1 SGHTA, CDR2 FQGTGA. The CDR3 covers 15 residues. CDR3 loop: CASSHGGRAGYGYTF. The DNA for the CDR3 is TGTGCCAGCAGCCATGGGGGCAGGGCAGGCTATGGCTACACCTTC.

This clone was seen once. The chain uses TRBV28 and TRBJ2-5; 7 nucleotides line up with TRBD1. CDR3 length equals 13 residues. V was clipped by 7 bases and J by 2 bases; unmatched bases: 4. From germline, CDR1 is MDHEN and CDR2 SYDVKM. The CDR3 DNA sequence: TGTGCCAGCACCCCGGGACAGCAAGAGACCCAGTACTTC. This encodes CASTPGQQETQYF.

The chain links TRBV18 to TRBJ1-5; possibly TRBD1 for D (5 bases). The V end lost 4 bases, the J end lost 1 base, and 20 bases lay between the germline ends. Germline values: CDR1 KGHSH, CDR2 LQKENI. This CDR3 has 18 residues. The DNA for the CDR3 is TGTGCCAGCTCACTTGGGATGCGTACGGGGGTAAGCAATCAGCCCCAGCATTTT. It encodes CASSLGMRTGVSNQPQHF.

This clone was observed a single time. CDR3 sequence: CAGARTGGAGYNEQFF. DNA for the CDR3: TGTGCCGGAGCACGGACAGGGGGCGCAGGTTACAATGAGCAGTTCTTC. V gene TRBV2 combines with J gene TRBJ2-1; TRBD1 matches 11 bases. This CDR3 comprises 16 residues. The V gene end was trimmed by 11 bases and the J gene end by 4 bases; junction bases not matched to a gene: 13. Germline CDR1 SNHLY, CDR2 FYNNEI.

In DNA form, the CDR3 reads TGTGCCAGCAGCCCCGACAGGGGCGATGGCTACACCTTC. Residues: CASSPDRGDGYTF. The chain employs TRBV6-1 and TRBJ1-2; TRBD1 matches 8 bases. The CDR3 contains 13 residues. The junction had 6 bases not matched to a gene; V was cut back by 6 bases and J by 6 bases. Germline V gives CDR1 MNHNS, CDR2 SASEGT.

This chain links TRBV11-2 with TRBJ1-5, with a possible D match to TRBD1 (6 bases). The CDR3 has 16 residues. Germline V gene sequence: CDR1 SGHAT, CDR2 FQNNGV. Between the trimmed V and J ends, which lost 4 bases and 2 bases, there was a span of 15 bases. The CDR3 bases are TGTGCCAGCAGCTCAGAGGACAGCTGGGGCAATCAGCCCCAGCATTTT. Translation gives CASSSEDSWGNQPQHF.

The CDR3 nucleotides are TGTGCCAGCAGTCTAAGGGCAGGGCAATGGGGCTACACCTTC. This codes for CASSLRAGQWGYTF. J is TRBJ1-2 and V is TRBV27; a weak D match, TRBD1 (5 bases). CDR1 MNHEY and CDR2 SMNVEV come from the germline V gene (reference sequence). CDR3 length: 14 residues. V was shortened by 5 bases and J by 8 bases, with 18 bases between the two germline ends.

J is TRBJ2-1 and V is TRBV5-6, with 11 bases identical to TRBD2. There are 15 residues in the CDR3. Losses at the gene ends were 4 bases for V and 4 bases for J; bases not matched to a gene: 4. CDR1 and CDR2 (germline): SGHDT, YYEEEE. The chain's CDR3 is CASSPRLAGYNEQFF. The CDR3 DNA follows: TGTGCCAGCAGCCCTAGACTAGCGGGATACAATGAGCAGTTCTTC.

V gene TRBV19 combines with J gene TRBJ1-1, with a tentative D call TRBD1 (5 bases). The germline V and J ends were trimmed by 3 bases and 3 bases, with 17 bases remaining between them. This CDR3 contains 16 residues. Germline V gene data show CDR1 as LNHDA and CDR2 as SQIVND (reference sequence). The CDR3 sequence is CASSMGDSQVDTEAFF. The CDR3 coding sequence is TGTGCCAGTAGTATGGGGGACTCCCAAGTGGACACTGAAGCTTTCTTT.

The V call is TRBV5-4, the J call TRBJ1-1; TRBD1 matches 8 bases. This CDR3 is built from 15 residues. V gave up 4 bases and J gave up 4 bases; unmatched junction bases: 9. CDR1 SGHNT and CDR2 YYREEE come from the germline V gene (reference sequence). CDR3 bases: TGTGCCAGCAGCCCAGGACAGGGTAGGACCACTGAAGCTTTCTTT. Protein product: CASSPGQGRTTEAFF. The full variable domain, completed using reference TRBV5-4 and TRBJ1-1, is ETGVTQSPTHLIKTRGQQVTLRCSSQSGHNTVSWYQQALGQGPQFIFQYYREEENGRGNFPPRFSGLQFPNYSSELNVNALELDDSALYLCASSPGQGRTTEAFFGQGTRLTVV.

The CDR3 loop is CASRGTSGSPSSYEQYF. The DNA of the CDR3 is TGTGCCAGCAGGGGGACTAGCGGGAGTCCCAGCTCCTACGAGCAGTACTTC. The chain links TRBV25-1 to TRBJ2-7; 14 bases align to TRBD2. The CDR3 runs 17 residues. Germline CDR1 reads MGHDK; CDR2 reads SYGVNS. Unmatched junction bases numbered 7, after V lost 6 bases and J lost 0 bases.

V is TRBV5-6 and J is TRBJ1-1; no definite D call. The CDR3 extends over 13 amino acids. The V gene lost 2 bases and the J gene lost 4 bases, with 9 bases spanning the gap. Germline loops: CDR1 SGHDT, CDR2 YYEEEE. The CDR3 sequence: CASSFGSGTEAFF. CDR3 coding DNA: TGTGCCAGCAGCTTCGGGTCGGGCACTGAAGCTTTCTTT.

The chain carries TRBV5-4 and TRBJ1-4; no clear D. This CDR3 comprises 14 residues. Trimming shortened V by 4 bases and J by 0 bases, and 7 bases separated the two germline ends. Germline CDR1 SGHNT, CDR2 YYREEE (reference sequence). The CDR3 reads CASSNRATNEKLFF. Here the CDR3 DNA reads TGTGCCAGCAGCAACAGAGCAACTAATGAAAAACTGTTTTTT.

To note about this clone: At one end, the junction sequence differs from germline, possibly due to a read error. This sequence joins TRBV19 and TRBJ1-1, with D possibly being TRBD1 (6 bases). Germline CDR1 LNHDA, CDR2 SQIVND (reference sequence). The CDR3 runs 15 residues. This chain's CDR3 is CASSIAEAGATEAFF. Written as DNA, the CDR3 is TGCGCCAGTAGTATAGCTGAGGCAGGGGCCACTGAAGCTTTCTTT.

The count of this clone is one. This chain links TRBV2 with TRBJ1-2; TRBD1 agrees at 9 bases. V lost 5 bases and J lost 7; bases outside the gene matches: 14. The CDR3 consists of 16 residues. Per the germline V gene, CDR1 is SNHLY and CDR2 is FYNNEI. The CDR3 sequence is CASSYSQGAAEGGYTF. In DNA, the CDR3 is TGTGCCAGCAGTTACTCACAGGGGGCGGCCGAGGGTGGCTACACCTTC.

Only a few counts were recorded for this clone. The gene calls are TRBV2 and TRBJ2-5, with D tentatively TRBD2 (6 bases). V was trimmed by 7 bases and J by 5 bases, leaving 14 bases between them. CDR3 length: 13 residues. The germline gives CDR1 SNHLY, CDR2 FYNNEI. Here the CDR3 reads CASTATRGETQYF. CDR3 nucleotides: TGTGCCAGCACTGCGACTAGAGGCGAGACCCAGTACTTC.

V usage is TRBV30 and J usage is TRBJ1-6; D uncertain. V lost 0 bases and J 7 bases, leaving 10 bases between the germline ends. Germline CDR1 reads GTSNPN; CDR2 reads SVGIG (reference sequence). The CDR3 is 14 residues long. CDR3 sequence reads: CAWSVTGGNSPLHF. CDR3 sequence (DNA): TGTGCCTGGAGTGTAACGGGTGGGAATTCACCCCTCCACTTT.

This sequence joins TRBV27 and TRBJ2-5; 10 positions agree with TRBD1. Looked up from germline, CDR1 is MNHEY and CDR2 is SMNVEV (reference sequence). CDR3 size: 16 residues. After removal of 4 bases from V and 5 bases from J, the junction contained 10 bases not matched to a gene. CDR3 sequence: CASSSRTGGSVETQYF. For the CDR3, the DNA is TGTGCCAGCAGTTCCCGGACAGGGGGGAGTGTGGAGACCCAGTACTTC.

The genes are TRBV9 and TRBJ2-1, with D possibly matching TRBD2 (5 bases). The V gene lost 0 bases and the J gene lost 1 base, with 11 bases spanning the gap. The CDR3 spans 16 residues. Germline lookup yields CDR1 SGDLS and CDR2 YYNGEE. The CDR3 coding sequence is TGTGCCAGCAGCGTAGAAGGACTCTATTCCTACAATGAGCAGTTCTTC. Protein sequence: CASSVEGLYSYNEQFF. The full variable domain, completed using reference TRBV9 and TRBJ2-1, is DSGVTQTPKHLITATGQRVTLRCSPRSGDLSVYWYQQSLDQGLQFLIQYYNGEERAKGNILERFSAQQFPDLHSELNLSSLELGDSALYFCASSVEGLYSYNEQFFGPGTRLTVL.

The chain carries TRBV7-6 and TRBJ1-4; 9 bases match TRBD1. The CDR3 consists of 15 residues. Germline CDR1 reads SGHVS; CDR2 reads FNYEAQ. The ends lost 6 bases at V and 3 bases at J; junction bases unmatched: 5. CDR3 nucleotide sequence: TGTGCCAGCAGTCGGACAGGGGCGGCTAATGAAAAACTGTTTTTT. It codes for CASSRTGAANEKLFF.

The chain has TRBV28 and TRBJ2-5, with TRBD2 matching over 8 bases. Germline CDR1 and CDR2: MDHEN and SYDVKM. The junction had 5 bases not matched to a gene; V was cut back by 5 bases and J by 3 bases. This CDR3 region has 14 residues. This CDR3 reads CASSPHGGEETQYF. DNA of the CDR3: TGTGCCAGCAGTCCCCACGGGGGGGAAGAGACCCAGTACTTC.

This rearrangement joins TRBV6-1 to TRBJ2-7; 10 nucleotides agree with TRBD1. Germline CDR1 reads MNHNS; CDR2 reads SASEGT. The junction had 11 bases not matched to a gene; V was cut back by 0 bases and J by 9 bases. This CDR3 has 16 amino acids. The CDR3 protein is CASSEATRQGAMWQYF. DNA of the CDR3: TGTGCCAGCAGTGAAGCGACTCGACAGGGGGCTATGTGGCAGTACTTC.